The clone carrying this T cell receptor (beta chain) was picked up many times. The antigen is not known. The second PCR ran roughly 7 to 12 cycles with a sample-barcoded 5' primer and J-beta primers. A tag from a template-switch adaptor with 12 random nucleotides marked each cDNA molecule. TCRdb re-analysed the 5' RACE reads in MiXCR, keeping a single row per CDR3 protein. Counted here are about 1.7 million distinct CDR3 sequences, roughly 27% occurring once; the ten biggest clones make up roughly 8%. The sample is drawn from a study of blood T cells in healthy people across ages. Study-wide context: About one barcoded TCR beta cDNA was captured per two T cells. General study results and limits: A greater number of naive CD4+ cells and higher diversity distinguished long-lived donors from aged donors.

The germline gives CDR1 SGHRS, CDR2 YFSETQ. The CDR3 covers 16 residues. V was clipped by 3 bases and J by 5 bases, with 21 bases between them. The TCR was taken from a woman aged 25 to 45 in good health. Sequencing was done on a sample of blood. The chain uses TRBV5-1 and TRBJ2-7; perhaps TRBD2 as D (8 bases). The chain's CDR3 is CASSSGGGAASHEQYF. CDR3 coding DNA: TGCGCCAGCAGCTCGGGAGGGGGCGCGGCGTCGCACGAGCAGTACTTC.